These 14 T cell receptor beta chains were sequenced from one sample in a study of T-cell reconstitution after alpha-beta-depleted transplantation in children. The TCRbeta library was prepared with unique molecular identifiers. TCRdb recomputed calls from the PCR reads with MiXCR, one row per CDR3 protein. This table has hundreds of thousands of distinct CDR3 sequences, under 15% appearing once. The specimen comprised PBMCs from the stem cell graft donor, sampled from the stem cell graft. The source of these receptors is a human donor who donated a stem cell graft to a child with combined immunodeficiency.

The chain employs TRBV4-2 and TRBJ1-3; 11 positions agree with TRBD1. Trimming removed 0 bases from V and 1 base from J; junction bases left unmatched: 11. The germline V gene has CDR1 LGHNA and CDR2 YNFKEQ. The CDR3 covers 20 residues. In DNA form, the CDR3 reads TGTGCCAGCAGCCAAGAAATTCGAAGGGACAGGGGGTTATCTGGAAACACCATATATTTT. This encodes CASSQEIRRDRGLSGNTIYF.

The table lists this clonotype with a few counts. This chain uses TRBV11-3 with TRBJ1-6; 7 bases are a match to TRBD1. J gave up 7 bases and V 5 bases, and 8 bases lay outside the gene matches. The CDR3 spans 15 residues. Germline V gene sequence: CDR1 SGHNT, CDR2 YENEEA. The CDR3 here is CASSPRQGTNSPLHF. The CDR3 DNA follows: TGTGCCAGCAGCCCTCGACAGGGTACGAATTCACCCCTCCACTTT.

The J gene is TRBJ2-5, the V gene TRBV24-1; D is ambiguous. The CDR3 is made up of 14 amino acids. The V gene lost 0 bases and the J gene lost 2 bases, with 6 bases spanning the gap. Germline V gene lookup returns CDR1 KGHDR and CDR2 SFDVKD. This CDR3 is CATSDLAEQETQYF. The CDR3 coding sequence is TGTGCCACCAGTGATTTGGCAGAGCAAGAGACCCAGTACTTC.

V is TRBV12-3 or TRBV12-4 and J is TRBJ1-1, with D perhaps matching TRBD1 (6 bases). The CDR3 loop spans 13 amino acids. Trimming pared 6 bases from V and 1 base from J, leaving 9 bases between. The CDR3 sequence: CASRQGTNTEAFF. The CDR3 region has the DNA TGTGCCAGCAGGCAGGGGACGAACACTGAAGCTTTCTTT.

This clonotype was detected many times. The genes are TRBV5-1 and TRBJ2-5; 11 positions match TRBD2. The CDR3 runs 17 residues. Germline CDR1 and CDR2: SGHRS and YFSETQ. The ends lost 4 bases at V and 2 bases at J; junction bases unmatched: 10. The CDR3 bases are TGCGCCAGCAGCCAAGGACTAGCGGGCCTTACTCAAGAGACCCAGTACTTC. This gives the protein CASSQGLAGLTQETQYF.

This clonotype has a count of ten or more. The chain couples TRBV20-1 to TRBJ2-7; 9 bases are a match to TRBD2. Germline V gives CDR1 DFQATT, CDR2 SNEGSKA (reference sequence). V lost 2 bases, J lost 6 bases, and 8 bases stayed unmatched. The CDR3 is made up of 14 amino acids. For the CDR3, the DNA is TGCAGTGCTAGACGGAGCGGGAGGTTAGTCGAGCAGTACTTC. This sequence encodes CSARRSGRLVEQYF.

This clonotype was picked up many times. The genes are TRBV5-1 and TRBJ2-7; D may be TRBD1 (5 bases). V was pared by 2 bases and J by 4 bases, with 13 bases between. CDR3 length: 14 residues. From germline, CDR1 is SGHRS and CDR2 YFSETQ. The CDR3 DNA sequence: TGCGCCAGCAGCTTCAGGGATCCCTCATACGAGCAGTACTTC. Translating gives CASSFRDPSYEQYF.

This clonotype was detected ten times or more. This chain links TRBV12-3 or TRBV12-4 with TRBJ2-5, with 9 bases fitting TRBD1. J gave up 4 bases and V 4 bases, and 10 bases lay outside the gene matches. CDR3 length equals 16 residues. The CDR3 DNA is TGTGCCAGCAGTTCCCCCGGGGGACAGGGTTTAGAGACCCAGTACTTC. Residues: CASSSPGGQGLETQYF.

V usage is TRBV7-2 and J usage is TRBJ1-1; TRBD1 agrees at 7 bases. The CDR3 extends over 14 amino acids. Germline CDR1 reads SGHTA; CDR2 reads FQGNSA. Trimming at V came to 3 bases and at J to 2 bases, leaving 3 bases not matched to a gene. CDR3 nucleotide sequence: TGTGCCAGCAGCTTTAAGGGGGCAAACACTGAAGCTTTCTTT. Protein product: CASSFKGANTEAFF. Combining the CDR3 with reference TRBV7-2 and TRBJ1-1 gives the whole variable domain GAGVSQSPSNKVTEKGKDVELRCDPISGHTALYWYRQSLGQGLEFLIYFQGNSAPDKSGLPSDRFSAERTGGSVSTLTIQRTQQEDSAVYLCASSFKGANTEAFFGQGTRLTVV.

There are a few counts of this clonotype. The chain carries TRBV6-2 or TRBV6-3 and TRBJ2-7; 8 nucleotides agree with TRBD2. V shed 8 bases, J shed 3 bases, and the junction held 6 bases outside the gene matches. Germline lookup yields CDR1 MNHEY and CDR2 SVGEGT. CDR3 length equals 13 residues. CDR3 DNA sequence: TGTGCCAGCCGGAGCGGGAGTGGCTACGAGCAGTACTTC. This codes for CASRSGSGYEQYF.

This clonotype appeared many times. The chain joins TRBV5-1 to TRBJ1-1, with TRBD1 matching over 7 bases. This CDR3 has 14 residues. In germline, CDR1 is SGHRS, CDR2 YFSETQ. Trimming removed 4 bases from V and 4 bases from J; junction bases left unmatched: 7. CDR3 in amino acids: CASSVNRGGTEAFF. The CDR3 nucleotides read TGCGCCAGCAGCGTGAACAGGGGTGGCACTGAAGCTTTCTTT. Supplemented by reference TRBV5-1 and TRBJ1-1, the full variable domain reads KAGVTQTPRYLIKTRGQQVTLSCSPISGHRSVSWYQQTPGQGLQFLFEYFSETQRNKGNFPGRFSGRQFSNSRSEMNVSTLELGDSALYLCASSVNRGGTEAFFGQGTRLTVV.

V gene TRBV7-9 combines with J gene TRBJ2-1, with D tentatively TRBD2 (6 bases). CDR3 length: 16 amino acids. Germline V gives CDR1 SEHNR, CDR2 FQNEAQ (reference sequence). The V end lost 5 bases, the J end lost 8 bases, and 22 bases lay between the germline ends. In DNA form, the CDR3 reads TGTGCCAGCAGCCAACGAAGGGGACTCTCACTCTATGAGCAGTTCTTC. Amino acids: CASSQRRGLSLYEQFF.

This clonotype was counted many times. An end of the junction differs from the germline gene, which may be a read error. CDR3 in DNA: TGTGCCAGCAGTTCCGCGACAACTGGGTCCTTC. This codes for CASSSATTGSF. V and J are TRBV6-2 or TRBV6-3 and TRBJ2-1; D gene ambiguous. The CDR3 extends over 11 amino acids. CDR1 and CDR2 (germline): MNHEY, SVGEGT.

This clonotype was detected many times. The rearrangement links TRBV7-9 to TRBJ2-1; D tentatively reads TRBD1 or TRBD2 (7 bases each). V was clipped by 5 bases and J by 14 bases, with 25 bases between them. CDR1 SEHNR and CDR2 FQNEAQ come from the germline V gene (reference sequence). This CDR3 contains 15 residues. The CDR3 DNA is TGTGCCAGCAGCCCAGGGGGGATATCGCGGGGGAGAAAGTTCTTC. The encoded protein is CASSPGGISRGRKFF.